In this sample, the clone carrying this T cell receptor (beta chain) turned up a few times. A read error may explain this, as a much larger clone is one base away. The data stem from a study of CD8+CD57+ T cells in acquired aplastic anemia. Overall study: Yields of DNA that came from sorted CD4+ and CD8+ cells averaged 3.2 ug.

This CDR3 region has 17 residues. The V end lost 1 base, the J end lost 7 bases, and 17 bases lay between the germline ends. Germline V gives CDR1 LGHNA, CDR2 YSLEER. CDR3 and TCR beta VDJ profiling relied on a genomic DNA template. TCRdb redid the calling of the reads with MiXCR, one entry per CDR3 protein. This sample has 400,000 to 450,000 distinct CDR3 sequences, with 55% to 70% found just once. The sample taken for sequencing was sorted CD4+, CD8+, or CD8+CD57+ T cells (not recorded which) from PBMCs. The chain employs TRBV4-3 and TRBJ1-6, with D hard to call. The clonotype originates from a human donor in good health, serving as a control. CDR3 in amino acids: CASSQVGSRRRNSPLHF. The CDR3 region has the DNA TGCGCCAGCAGCCAAGTCGGTAGCAGACGAAGGAATTCACCCCTCCACTTT.